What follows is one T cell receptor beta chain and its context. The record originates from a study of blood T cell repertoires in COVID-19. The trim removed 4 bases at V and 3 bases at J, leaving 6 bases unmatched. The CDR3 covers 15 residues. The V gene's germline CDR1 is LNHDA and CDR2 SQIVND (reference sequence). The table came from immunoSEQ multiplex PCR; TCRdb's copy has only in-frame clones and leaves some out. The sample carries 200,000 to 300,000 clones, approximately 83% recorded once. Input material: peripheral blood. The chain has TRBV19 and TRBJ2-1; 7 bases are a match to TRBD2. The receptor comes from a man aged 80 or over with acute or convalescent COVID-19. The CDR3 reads CASSSWAGDYNEQFF. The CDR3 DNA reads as TGTGCCAGTAGTAGTTGGGCGGGAGACTACAATGAGCAGTTCTTC.